The 3 T cell receptor beta chains presented below share a single source sample, sequenced in a study of blood T cell repertoires in COVID-19. Clones were read by immunoSEQ multiplex PCR, and TCRdb kept only the in-frame ones, dropping some. The sample comprises some 50,000 clones, 55% to 70% of which are singletons, and about 9.1% rests with the top ten. Sample: peripheral blood. Every receptor here comes from a woman between 65 and 79 years old with acute or convalescent COVID-19.

The CDR3, as DNA: TGTGCCAGCAGCTTGGGTGGCGGGGCCACAGATACGCAGTATTTT. It yields the protein CASSLGGGATDTQYF. V usage is TRBV5-4 and J usage is TRBJ2-3, with D possibly being TRBD2 (6 bases). Germline CDR1 reads SGHNT; CDR2 reads YYREEE (reference sequence). The CDR3 is 15 residues long. V shed 0 bases and J shed 2 bases, with 10 bases lying between them.

The chain carries TRBV6-5 and TRBJ1-3; the D gene is possibly TRBD1 (5 bases). Trimming cost V 8 bases and J 5 bases, with 19 bases left between them. Germline V gene data show CDR1 as MNHEY and CDR2 as SVGAGI. The CDR3 is 15 residues long. The CDR3, as DNA: TGTGCCAGCCGGAGAGGGGAGGTGAATAGAAACACCATATATTTT. The encoded protein is CASRRGEVNRNTIYF.

J is TRBJ1-2 and V is TRBV12-3 or TRBV12-4; no firm D call. V gave up 2 bases and J gave up 8 bases, with 9 bases separating them. The CDR3 totals 12 residues. This CDR3 reads CASSLNDGGYTF. CDR3 nucleotide sequence: TGTGCCAGCAGTTTAAATGATGGCGGCTACACCTTC.